A single T cell receptor (beta chain) is shown here with its context. Its matching antigen is unknown. This sample stems from a study of cytomegalovirus exposure and HLA in healthy donors. Overall study findings and caveats: As confirmed in vitro, three CMV-associated chains were specific for CMV antigens. A later analysis linked a missense variant in DCLRE1C to the trimming of TCR beta V and J genes. Presence/absence comparisons presumed near-even sequencing depth among donors.

PCR amplification relied on 60 Vbeta primers (plus 13 Jbeta primers). Clones were sequenced by immunoSEQ multiplex PCR, and TCRdb holds only the in-frame ones, with some missing. Listed are some 110,000 clones; 6.8% falls within the top ten. The V end was cut by 4 bases, the J end by 2 bases, with 21 bases between. Germline lookup yields CDR1 SGHDT and CDR2 YYEEEE. The CDR3 spans 17 residues. Sequenced material: PBMCs. The genes are TRBV5-6 and TRBJ2-5; a weak D match, TRBD1 (6 bases). The receptor's source is a man aged 35 to 55 in good health and CMV-seropositive. The CDR3 here is CASSQLGHQGIQETQYF. The CDR3 DNA is TGTGCCAGCAGCCAACTCGGTCATCAGGGGATTCAAGAGACCCAGTACTTC.